The 31 T cell receptor beta chains presented below share a single source sample, sequenced in a study of CD8+ T cells in alopecia areata. Following RNA extraction, reverse transcription yielded cDNA that acted as the sequencing template. Clones were sequenced by immunoSEQ multiplex PCR, and TCRdb holds only the in-frame ones, with some missing. This sample has around 180,000 clones; roughly 60% occur once, and the top ten carry approximately 1%. Noted treatment: oral pan-JAK inhibitor, 5-10 mg twice daily. The material was CD4+ T cells sorted from blood, obtained at week 24, from a patient treated with tofacitinib. These receptors came from a human donor with alopecia areata.

The chain employs TRBV2 and TRBJ2-5; no firm D call. The CDR3 runs to 12 residues. Germline V lookup: CDR1 SNHLY, CDR2 FYNNEI. Trimming took off 6 bases at V and 5 bases at J, with 10 bases between the two ends. CDR3 residues: CASSIVRETQYF. The CDR3 nucleotides are TGTGCCAGCAGCATAGTCCGGGAGACCCAGTACTTC.

V and J are TRBV15 and TRBJ2-5, with D possibly being TRBD1 (6 bases). This CDR3 region has 14 residues. The germline V gene has CDR1 LNHNV and CDR2 YYDKDF (reference sequence). V was trimmed by 5 bases and J by 7 bases, leaving 17 bases between them. DNA of the CDR3: TGTGCCACCAGCGGCCGGGACACCATGGCGACCCAGTACTTC. Amino acid sequence: CATSGRDTMATQYF.

The chain joins TRBV9 to TRBJ1-2; TRBD1 agrees at 7 bases. This CDR3 is 14 amino acids long. Germline CDR1 and CDR2: SGDLS and YYNGEE. The J segment lost 4 bases and the V segment lost 3 bases, leaving 6 bases of the junction unmatched. The CDR3, as DNA: TGTGCCAGCAGCGCGGGACAGACCCTCTATGGCTACACCTTC. Translating gives CASSAGQTLYGYTF.

The rearrangement links TRBV27 to TRBJ1-6; unclear D gene. Germline V CDR1 and CDR2: MNHEY, SMNVEV (reference sequence). Between the trimmed V and J ends, which lost 2 bases and 6 bases, there was a span of 11 bases. This CDR3 region has 15 residues. The CDR3 DNA follows: TGTGCCAGCAGTTTAGATCCGTCCACTAATTCACCCCTCCACTTT. Its protein is CASSLDPSTNSPLHF.

The CDR3 loop reads CSVLKKMNTEAFF. The CDR3 DNA sequence: TGCAGCGTTCTAAAAAAGATGAACACTGAAGCTTTCTTT. The chain couples TRBV29-1 to TRBJ1-1; no firm D call. The V and J ends lost 5 bases and 0 bases respectively, with 10 bases between them. This CDR3 has 13 amino acids. Germline loops: CDR1 SQVTM, CDR2 ANQGSEA.

The sample holds a few counts of this clone. The chain recombines TRBV30 with TRBJ1-2; TRBD1 agrees at 9 bases. CDR1 and CDR2 (germline): GTSNPN, SVGIG (reference sequence). The CDR3 is 14 amino acids. Trimming took 4 bases from V and 7 from J; bases not matched to a gene: 10. This CDR3 is CAWTRGTGWSGYTF. CDR3 in DNA: TGTGCCTGGACCCGAGGGACAGGGTGGAGTGGCTACACCTTC.

This clone was observed a handful of times. The rearrangement uses TRBV11-2 and TRBJ2-6; no clear D. Trimming cost V 5 bases and J 0 bases, with 11 bases left between them. CDR3 length equals 16 residues. Per germline, CDR1 SGHAT and CDR2 FQNNGV. The chain's CDR3 is CASSPKTTSGANVLTF. The CDR3 DNA is TGTGCCAGCAGCCCCAAGACGACCTCTGGGGCCAACGTCCTGACTTTC.

V and J are TRBV10-3 and TRBJ1-2; tentatively, D is TRBD1 (6 bases). The CDR3 is 13 residues long. V lost 4 bases, J lost 2 bases, and 8 bases lay in between. Per the germline V gene, CDR1 is ENHRY and CDR2 is SYGVKD. CDR3 region: CAISGTANYGYTF. CDR3 DNA sequence: TGTGCCATCAGTGGGACAGCAAACTATGGCTACACCTTC.

The rearrangement links TRBV5-6 to TRBJ2-2; D is perhaps TRBD1 (5 bases). Trimming removed 3 bases at V and 4 bases at J, with 16 bases between. From germline, CDR1 is SGHDT and CDR2 YYEEEE. The CDR3 sequence is 16 residues long. The CDR3 loop reads CASSSAGHASTGELFF. CDR3 bases: TGTGCCAGCAGCTCAGCAGGGCACGCCTCCACCGGGGAGCTGTTTTTT.

The chain uses TRBV10-1 and TRBJ2-7; 7 bases map to TRBD2. After removal of 5 bases from V and 11 bases from J, the junction contained 15 bases not matched to a gene. CDR3 length equals 14 residues. Germline V gives CDR1 WNHNN, CDR2 SYGVQD (reference sequence). The DNA of the CDR3 is TGCGCCAGCAGTCCAGAGCGGGACTACATCCCAAAGTACTTC. Its protein is CASSPERDYIPKYF.

Only a few counts were recorded for this clone. The rearrangement uses TRBV4-3 and TRBJ1-1; 7 bases map to TRBD1. CDR1 and CDR2 from the germline V gene are LGHNA and YSLEER. The V gene end was trimmed by 5 bases and the J gene end by 3 bases; junction bases not matched to a gene: 6. The CDR3 is made up of 14 amino acids. The CDR3 coding sequence is TGCGCCAGCAGCTCCAGCCAGGGGGACACTGAAGCTTTCTTT. Protein sequence: CASSSSQGDTEAFF.

This clone was detected only once. The gene calls are TRBV6-5 and TRBJ1-5, with 7 bases that match TRBD1. This CDR3 spans 14 amino acids. The V gene end was trimmed by 5 bases and the J gene end by 5 bases; junction bases not matched to a gene: 6. Germline V gives CDR1 MNHEY, CDR2 SVGAGI. In nucleotides, the CDR3 is TGTGCCAGCAGTCCGGGACAGAACTATCAGCCCCAGCATTTT. Amino acid sequence: CASSPGQNYQPQHF.

This rearrangement joins TRBV18 to TRBJ1-1; the D is unclear. Germline CDR1 is KGHSH and CDR2 is LQKENI. Trimming took off 2 bases at V and 5 bases at J, with 9 bases between the two ends. CDR3 length: 13 residues. CDR3 sequence (DNA): TGTGCCAGCTCACCAAGGAGCAGTACTGAAGCTTTCTTT. This gives the protein CASSPRSSTEAFF.

This clone came up many times. The chain employs TRBV27 and TRBJ1-6; D might be TRBD1 (6 bases). The CDR3 runs to 14 residues. CDR1 and CDR2 (germline): MNHEY, SMNVEV (reference sequence). V was shortened by 4 bases and J by 10 bases, with 14 bases between the two germline ends. The CDR3 bases are TGTGCCAGCAGTTATGAAATAGGGGGGTCACCCCTCCACTTT. Residues: CASSYEIGGSPLHF.

The genes are TRBV30 and TRBJ2-5; no firm D call. This CDR3 contains 15 residues. The germline CDR1 and CDR2 sequences are GTSNPN and SVGIG (reference sequence). Trimming pared 0 bases from V and 1 base from J, leaving 12 bases between. The CDR3 protein is CAWSVFGPSQETQYF. The CDR3 DNA reads TGTGCCTGGAGTGTATTCGGCCCATCCCAAGAGACCCAGTACTTC. The entire variable domain, with the rest obtained from reference TRBV30 and TRBJ2-5, is as follows: SQTIHQWPATLVQPVGSPLSLECTVEGTSNPNLYWYRQAAGRGLQLLFYSVGIGQISSEVPQNLSASRPQDRQFILSSKKLLLSDSGFYLCAWSVFGPSQETQYFGPGTRLLVL.

The CDR3 reads CSVEVGQGKGGYTF. CDR3 nucleotides: TGCAGCGTTGAGGTGGGACAGGGAAAGGGAGGCTACACCTTC. This chain joins TRBV29-1 and TRBJ1-2, with TRBD1 matching over 9 bases. Germline assignment: CDR1 SQVTM and CDR2 ANQGSEA. V trimming: 3 bases; J trimming: 8 bases; junction bases outside the gene matches: 10. The CDR3 is 14 amino acids.

This clone has just a few counts. The chain is built from TRBV7-9 and TRBJ1-4, with D hard to call. V was trimmed by 5 bases and J by 4 bases, leaving 5 bases between them. CDR3 length: 12 amino acids. CDR1 and CDR2 from the germline V gene are SEHNR and FQNEAQ (reference sequence). The CDR3 region is CASSRDNEKLFF. The CDR3 coding sequence is TGTGCCAGCAGCCGGGATAATGAAAAACTGTTTTTT. Filled out from reference TRBV7-9 and TRBJ1-4, the complete variable domain reads DTGVSQNPRHKITKRGQNVTFRCDPISEHNRLYWYRQTLGQGPEFLTYFQNEAQLEKSRLLSDRFSAERPKGSFSTLEIQRTEQGDSAMYLCASSRDNEKLFFGSGTQLSVL.

This clone appeared a few times. The chain joins TRBV4-3 to TRBJ1-3; 9 bases are shared with TRBD1. The CDR3 is 17 amino acids. After removal of 0 bases from V and 4 bases from J, the junction contained 7 bases not matched to a gene. CDR1 is LGHNA, CDR2 YSLEER, per germline. The CDR3 is CASSQDEGQGYGNTIYF. CDR3 DNA sequence: TGCGCCAGCAGCCAAGATGAGGGACAGGGATACGGAAACACCATATATTTT.

The CDR3 DNA sequence: TGTGCCACCAGCAGTCAAGGAGCGTTAAACATTCAGTACTTC. Translation: CATSSQGALNIQYF. This chain connects TRBV15 to TRBJ2-4, with D uncertain. This CDR3 has 14 residues. Germline V CDR1 and CDR2: LNHNV, YYDKDF (reference sequence). V lost 3 bases, J lost 6 bases, and 12 bases lay in between.

The chain combines TRBV19 with TRBJ1-2; 8 bases align to TRBD1. CDR1 is LNHDA, CDR2 SQIVND, per germline (reference sequence). The CDR3 loop spans 12 amino acids. After removal of 7 bases from V and 5 bases from J, the junction contained 3 bases not matched to a gene. The CDR3 nucleotides are TGTGCCAGTACTACAGGGGGATATGGCTACACCTTC. Translating gives CASTTGGYGYTF.

J is TRBJ1-5 and V is TRBV19; a weak D match, TRBD1 (6 bases). The CDR3 sequence is 17 residues long. V was clipped by 1 base and J by 3 bases, with 16 bases between them. Germline assignment: CDR1 LNHDA and CDR2 SQIVND (reference sequence). CDR3 in DNA: TGTGCCAGTAGTATAGGTGGACAGCTACCCTCCAATCAGCCCCAGCATTTT. It codes for CASSIGGQLPSNQPQHF.

The sample holds a few counts of this clone. The rearrangement uses TRBV4-3 and TRBJ1-1; tentative D call: TRBD1 (5 bases). Per germline, CDR1 LGHNA and CDR2 YSLEER. V gave up 4 bases and J gave up 11 bases, with 14 bases separating them. The length of the CDR3 is 12 residues. CDR3 loop: CASSPSGGEAFF. CDR3 bases: TGCGCCAGCAGCCCCTCGGGGGGGGAGGCTTTCTTT.

This chain uses TRBV2 with TRBJ1-1; D ambiguous. V shed 4 bases and J shed 9 bases, with 9 bases lying between them. The CDR3 runs 11 residues. Per germline, CDR1 SNHLY and CDR2 FYNNEI. The CDR3 is CASSVADKAFF. For the CDR3, the DNA is TGTGCCAGCAGTGTAGCAGATAAAGCTTTCTTT.

The V gene is TRBV7-6, the J gene TRBJ2-2; 9 positions match TRBD2. CDR1 is SGHVS, CDR2 FNYEAQ, per germline. Germline trimming cut 4 bases from V and 6 bases from J; bases unmatched to any gene: 6. This CDR3 region has 15 residues. The CDR3 nucleotides read TGTGCCAGCAGCTCGTCTAGCGGGGAGGCCGGGGAGCTGTTTTTT. This encodes CASSSSSGEAGELFF.

The chain has TRBV29-1 and TRBJ1-1; D not certain. The CDR3 is made up of 11 amino acids. V lost 3 bases and J lost 8, with 10 bases in between. Germline V gives CDR1 SQVTM, CDR2 ANQGSEA. The DNA of the CDR3 is TGCAGCGTTGAGGTGTTGGAGGAAGCTTTCTTT. Protein product: CSVEVLEEAFF.

CDR3 sequence reads: CASNGDNSHEQYF. CDR3 DNA: TGTGCCAGCAACGGGGACAATTCCCACGAGCAGTACTTC. V usage is TRBV2 and J usage is TRBJ2-7, with a weak D call TRBD1 (6 bases). The CDR3 is 13 residues long. Trimming shortened V by 7 bases and J by 5 bases, and 15 bases separated the two germline ends. In germline, CDR1 is SNHLY, CDR2 FYNNEI.

This clone was recorded only once. This sequence joins TRBV4-3 and TRBJ1-6; D unresolved. V lost 2 bases and J 6 bases, leaving 11 bases between the germline ends. Germline CDR1 and CDR2: LGHNA and YSLEER. The CDR3 runs to 15 residues. In DNA, the CDR3 is TGCGCCAGCAGCCAACTACGTAGCCTTAATTCACCCCTCCACTTT. The encoded protein is CASSQLRSLNSPLHF.

The chain links TRBV5-1 to TRBJ2-6; D ambiguous. Trimming left V 5 bases short and J 0 bases short, with 12 bases between. From germline, CDR1 is SGHRS and CDR2 YFSETQ. The CDR3 is made up of 16 amino acids. CDR3 coding DNA: TGCGCCAGCAGAGTGACGGCGAGCTCTGGGGCCAACGTCCTGACTTTC. It codes for CASRVTASSGANVLTF.

V gene TRBV29-1 combines with J gene TRBJ1-2; 9 positions match TRBD1. Germline V gives CDR1 SQVTM, CDR2 ANQGSEA. Trimming cost V 4 bases and J 8 bases; bases outside gene matches: 20. The CDR3 consists of 17 residues. CDR3 nucleotide sequence: TGCAGCGTTGTTCCCCGCGTTGGGGGACAGGGCTCTCGGGGCTACACCTTC. Translation gives CSVVPRVGGQGSRGYTF.

The chain's CDR3 is CASSHQGQNSPLHF. The CDR3 DNA reads as TGTGCCAGCAGCCACCAGGGACAGAATTCACCCCTCCACTTT. V and J are TRBV6-5 and TRBJ1-6, with 7 bases identical to TRBD1. J was trimmed by 7 bases and V by 6 bases; bases with no gene match: 6. CDR1 and CDR2 (germline): MNHEY, SVGAGI. CDR3 size: 14 residues.

The V call is TRBV7-9, the J call TRBJ1-4; D is possibly TRBD1 (6 bases). Trimming took off 3 bases at V and 0 bases at J, with 8 bases between the two ends. Germline CDR1 and CDR2: SEHNR and FQNEAQ (reference sequence). This CDR3 is built from 15 residues. This chain's CDR3 is CASSFYRATNEKLFF. The CDR3 DNA is TGTGCCAGCAGCTTCTACAGGGCAACTAATGAAAAACTGTTTTTT.